This T cell receptor beta chain was captured by sequencing in a study of CD8+ T cells in alopecia areata. The length of the CDR3 is 16 residues. Germline CDR1 and CDR2: SGHTA and FQGNSA. Trimming took off 2 bases at V and 3 bases at J, with 14 bases between the two ends. The treatment: oral pan-JAK inhibitor, 5-10 mg twice daily. Extracted from the samples, RNA was reverse transcribed into cDNA to serve as the sequencing template. Sequencing used immunoSEQ multiplex PCR; TCRdb keeps in-frame clones, though not all of them. The data contain around 100,000 clones, 50% to 65% of them seen just once; the ten biggest clones take up approximately 3.1%.

The TCR comes from a human donor with alopecia areata. The sequencing used CD4+ T cells sorted from blood, collected at week 24, from a patient treated with tofacitinib. The chain joins TRBV7-2 to TRBJ1-5, with D unclear. CDR3 amino acids: CASSLLGSRANQPQHF. In nucleotides, the CDR3 is TGTGCCAGCAGCTTACTGGGAAGTAGGGCCAATCAGCCCCAGCATTTT.